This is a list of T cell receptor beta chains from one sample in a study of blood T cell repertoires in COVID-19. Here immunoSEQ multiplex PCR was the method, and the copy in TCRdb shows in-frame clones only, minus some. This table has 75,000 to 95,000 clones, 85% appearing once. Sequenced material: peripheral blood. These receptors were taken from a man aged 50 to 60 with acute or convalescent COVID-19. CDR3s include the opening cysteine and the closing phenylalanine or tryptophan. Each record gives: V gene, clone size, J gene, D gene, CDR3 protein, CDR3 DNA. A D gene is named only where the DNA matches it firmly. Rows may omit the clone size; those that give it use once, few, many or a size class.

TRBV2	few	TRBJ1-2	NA	CASSEEGYGYTF	TGTGCCAGCAGTGAAGAGGGGTATGGCTACACCTTC
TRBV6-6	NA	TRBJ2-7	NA	CASSYSNGQGGEQYF	TGTGCCAGCAGTTACTCGAACGGGCAGGGGGGTGAGCAGTACTTC
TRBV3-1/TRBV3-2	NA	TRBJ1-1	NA	CASSQTGREEAFF	TGTGCCAGCAGCCAAACCGGACGGGAAGAAGCTTTCTTT
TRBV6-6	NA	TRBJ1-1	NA	CASSTGLNTEAFF	TGTGCCAGCAGCACAGGGTTGAACACTGAAGCTTTCTTT
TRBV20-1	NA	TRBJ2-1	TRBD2	CSASQTSGYNEQFF	TGCAGTGCTAGTCAGACTAGCGGGTACAATGAGCAGTTCTTC
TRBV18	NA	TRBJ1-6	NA	CASSPPGQHPNSPLHF	TGTGCCAGCTCACCACCTGGGCAGCATCCCAATTCACCCCTCCACTTT
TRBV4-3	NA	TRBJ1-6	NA	CASSQDPGSSYNSPLHF	TGCGCCAGCAGCCAAGATCCCGGGAGCTCCTATAATTCACCCCTCCACTTT
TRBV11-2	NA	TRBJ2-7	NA	CASSFIADSSYEQYF	TGTGCCAGCAGCTTTATAGCGGATAGCTCCTACGAGCAGTACTTC
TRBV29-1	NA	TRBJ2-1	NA	CSVGGAEQFF	TGCAGCGTTGGCGGAGCTGAGCAGTTCTTC
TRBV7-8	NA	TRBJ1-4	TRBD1	CASSRLQGQLDEKLFF	TGTGCCAGCAGCCGCCTCCAGGGACAGCTAGATGAAAAACTGTTTTTT